Judged by abundance, the clone carrying this TCR beta chain is medium-sized. Its target is not known. The diagnosis in patients was locally advanced or metastatic urothelial carcinoma. The CDR3 runs to 13 residues. V gave up 6 bases and J gave up 6 bases; unmatched junction bases: 3. The V gene's germline CDR1 is MNHGY and CDR2 SAAAGT. This sample is drawn from a study of PD-L1 blockade in urothelial cancer. Study information: Tumor samples held a median around 1,500 T cells.

What went into each PCR as a spike was synthetic TCR analog templates. Sequencing used immunoSEQ multiplex PCR; TCRdb keeps in-frame clones, though not all of them. The sample yields just over 35,000 clones, roughly a third seen once. Study-wide points: Expansion of tumor-associated blood clones at 3 weeks was greater in durable-benefit patients.

The V and J genes are TRBV6-8 and TRBJ2-1, with 9 bases aligning to TRBD1. This receptor was obtained from a man in his 60s with urothelial cancer. The sequenced sample was tumor tissue, obtained before atezolizumab (anti-PD-L1) treatment. CDR3 nucleotides: TGTGCCAGCAGCGGACAGGGGCCCAATGAGCAGTTCTTC. This gives the protein CASSGQGPNEQFF.